The table lists the clone carrying this T cell receptor (beta chain) with a few counts. The target antigen is unknown. V was pared by 4 bases and J by 5 bases, with 17 bases between. Germline CDR1 reads LGHNA; CDR2 reads YSLEER. This CDR3 region has 15 residues. The sample belongs to a study of T cells after yellow fever vaccination. Template switching by 5'RACE produced TCR cDNA, adding a universal primer site and UMIs. MiXCR, run by TCRdb on the 5' RACE reads, gives a single entry per CDR3 protein. Counted here are 550,000 to 750,000 distinct CDR3 sequences, about 13% occurring once; the ten biggest clones make up 11% to 15%. General study results and limits: Post-booster repertoires contained most primary-vaccination clones again (about 95% CD4, about 88% CD8). Repertoires obtained by FACS sorting could include abundant clonotypes that entered as contaminants from the bulk population. Weaker, the secondary response had a peak occurring faster, on day 5 versus 15.

The source of this sequence is a man aged 25-45 years who received the YFV17D yellow fever vaccine. The chain carries TRBV4-3 and TRBJ1-1; possibly TRBD1 for D (5 bases). The source material was PBMCs, sampled on the day of the yellow fever booster vaccination. The CDR3 protein is CASSRGTGGVTEAFF. CDR3 nucleotides: TGCGCCAGCAGCCGAGGAACCGGGGGGGTAACTGAAGCTTTCTTT.